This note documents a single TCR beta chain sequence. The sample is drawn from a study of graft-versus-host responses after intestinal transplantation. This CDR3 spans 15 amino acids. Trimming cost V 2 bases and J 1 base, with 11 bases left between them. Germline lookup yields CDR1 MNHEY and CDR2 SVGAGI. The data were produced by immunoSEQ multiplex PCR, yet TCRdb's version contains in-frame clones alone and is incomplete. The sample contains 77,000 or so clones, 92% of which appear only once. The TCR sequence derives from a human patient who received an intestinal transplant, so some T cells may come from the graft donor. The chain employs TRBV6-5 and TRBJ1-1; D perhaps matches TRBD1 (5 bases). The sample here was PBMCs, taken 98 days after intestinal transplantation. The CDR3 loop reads CASSYQGATNTEAFF. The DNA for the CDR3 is TGTGCCAGCAGTTACCAAGGGGCCACGAACACTGAAGCTTTCTTT.